The entry below describes one T cell receptor (beta chain). Data came from immunoSEQ multiplex PCR; TCRdb stores just in-frame clones and leaves some out. The data show fewer than 70,000 clones, about 80% seen once. The record originates from a study of control samples from healthy donors and cancer patients. This CDR3 is built from 11 residues. The V end lost 4 bases, the J end lost 8 bases, and 6 bases lay between the germline ends. The germline CDR1 and CDR2 sequences are MNHEY and SMNVEV (reference sequence). The sequenced sample consisted of PBMCs. The chain joins TRBV27 to TRBJ2-1, with unresolved D. This TCR derives from a woman aged 45-59 years with lung cancer. Here the CDR3 reads CASSSLHEQFF. The DNA of the CDR3 is TGTGCCAGCAGTTCCCTCCATGAGCAGTTCTTC.